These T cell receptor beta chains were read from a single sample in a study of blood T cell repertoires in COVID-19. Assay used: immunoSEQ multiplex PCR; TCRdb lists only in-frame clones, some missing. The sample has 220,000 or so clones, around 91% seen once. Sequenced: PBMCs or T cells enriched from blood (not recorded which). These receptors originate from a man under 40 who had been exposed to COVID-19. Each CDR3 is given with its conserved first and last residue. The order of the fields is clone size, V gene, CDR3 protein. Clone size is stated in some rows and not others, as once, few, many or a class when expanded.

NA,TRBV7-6,CASSPTMGTSSYNSPLHF
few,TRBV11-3,CASSIEGTGTNEQFF
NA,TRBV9,CASSLRERVEANYGYTF
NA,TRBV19,CASSRTGTNEKLFF
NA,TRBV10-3,CAISGQGIADTQYF
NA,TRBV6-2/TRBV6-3,CASSSVRGELFF
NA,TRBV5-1,CASISGYGPLGTGELFF
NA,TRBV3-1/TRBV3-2,CASSHGRGPTQYF
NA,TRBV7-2,CASRRGTSGTDTQYF
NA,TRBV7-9,CASSLLPGKGWNEQFF
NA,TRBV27,CASSFSGGKTEAFF